This TCR beta chain was identified during a study of T-cell reconstitution after alpha-beta-depleted transplantation in children. This clonotype was seen a handful of times. V was trimmed by 7 bases and J by 0 bases, leaving 14 bases between them. CDR3 size: 15 residues. Germline V gene sequence: CDR1 LNHDA, CDR2 SQIVND (reference sequence). It was with unique molecular identifiers that the TCRbeta library was prepared. TCRdb redid the calling of the PCR reads with MiXCR, one entry per CDR3 protein. The sample consists of a few hundred thousand distinct CDR3 sequences, 9% to 12% of them appearing once.

This specimen was PBMCs from the stem cell graft donor, taken from the stem cell graft. The V and J genes are TRBV19 and TRBJ2-3; the D is unclear. The sequence came from a human donor who donated a stem cell graft to a child with acute lymphoblastic leukemia. As DNA, the CDR3 is TGTGCCAGTATGGGAACTTTTGCTAGCACAGATACGCAGTATTTT. Protein sequence: CASMGTFASTDTQYF.